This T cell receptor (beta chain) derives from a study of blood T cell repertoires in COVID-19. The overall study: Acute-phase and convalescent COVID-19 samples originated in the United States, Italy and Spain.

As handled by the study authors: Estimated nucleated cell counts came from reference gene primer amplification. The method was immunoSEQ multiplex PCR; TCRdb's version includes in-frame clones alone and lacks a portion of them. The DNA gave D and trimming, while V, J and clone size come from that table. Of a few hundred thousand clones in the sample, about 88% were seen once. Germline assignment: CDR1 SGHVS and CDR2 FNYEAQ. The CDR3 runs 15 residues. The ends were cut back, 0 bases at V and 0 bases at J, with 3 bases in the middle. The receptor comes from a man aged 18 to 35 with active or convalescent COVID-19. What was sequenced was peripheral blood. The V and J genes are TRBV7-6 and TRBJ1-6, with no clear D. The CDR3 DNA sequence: TGTGCCAGCAGCTTAGCTATCTCCTATAATTCACCCCTCCACTTT. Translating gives CASSLAISYNSPLHF.